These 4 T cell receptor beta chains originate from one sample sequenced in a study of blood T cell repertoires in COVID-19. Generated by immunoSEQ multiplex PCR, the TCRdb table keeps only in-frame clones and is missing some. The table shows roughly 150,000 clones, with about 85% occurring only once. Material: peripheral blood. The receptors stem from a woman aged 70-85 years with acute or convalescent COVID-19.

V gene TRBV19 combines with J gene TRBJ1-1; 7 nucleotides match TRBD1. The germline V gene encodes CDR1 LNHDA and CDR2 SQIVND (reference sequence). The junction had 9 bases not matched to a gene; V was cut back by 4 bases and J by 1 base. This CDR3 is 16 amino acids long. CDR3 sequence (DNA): TGTGCCAGTAGTAGAGGGGGCAGTTTAAAGAACACTGAAGCTTTCTTT. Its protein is CASSRGGSLKNTEAFF.

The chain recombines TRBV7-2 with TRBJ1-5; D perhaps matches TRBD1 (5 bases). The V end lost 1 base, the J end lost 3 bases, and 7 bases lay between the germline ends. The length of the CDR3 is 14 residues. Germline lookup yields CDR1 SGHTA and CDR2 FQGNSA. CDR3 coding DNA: TGTGCCAGCAGCTTAGAGGGGATCAATCAGCCCCAGCATTTT. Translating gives CASSLEGINQPQHF.

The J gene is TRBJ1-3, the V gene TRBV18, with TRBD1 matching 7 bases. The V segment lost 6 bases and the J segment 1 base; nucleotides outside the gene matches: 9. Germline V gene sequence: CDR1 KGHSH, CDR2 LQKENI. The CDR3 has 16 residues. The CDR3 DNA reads TGTGCCAGCTCGCGCTACGAGACAGGGTCTGGAAACACCATATATTTT. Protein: CASSRYETGSGNTIYF.

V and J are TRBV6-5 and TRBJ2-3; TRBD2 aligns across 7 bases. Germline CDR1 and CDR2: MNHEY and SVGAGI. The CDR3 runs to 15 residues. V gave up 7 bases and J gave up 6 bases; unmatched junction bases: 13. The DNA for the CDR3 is TGTGCCAGCATTTCGTCTGGGGGGGACGGGGATACGCAGTATTTT. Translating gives CASISSGGDGDTQYF.